These 21 T cell receptor beta chains were all obtained from the same sample, sequenced in a study of shared clonotypes between healthy human individuals. Sequencing was performed with immunoSEQ multiplex PCR; in TCRdb, only in-frame clones are kept and a portion is missing. The repertoire consists of about 190,000 clones, with 66% occurring once and the leading ten covering less than 11%. The source material was memory CD4+ T cells sorted from blood. Subset reported: CD45RA-negative fraction. The source of these receptors is a man aged 25-45 years in good health.

This clone appeared a single time. The chain couples TRBV19 to TRBJ1-5, with a possible D match to TRBD1 (6 bases). V lost 6 bases and J 4 bases, leaving 13 bases between the germline ends. CDR1 is LNHDA and CDR2 is SQIVND in the germline V gene (reference sequence). The CDR3 sequence is 14 residues long. CDR3 DNA sequence: TGTGCCAGTAGCCTGATCAGGGGTAATCAGCCCCAGCATTTT. Its protein product is CASSLIRGNQPQHF.

The genes are TRBV7-9 and TRBJ2-2, with 7 bases that match TRBD1. The junction had 6 bases not matched to a gene; V was cut back by 5 bases and J by 0 bases. The germline V gene has CDR1 SEHNR and CDR2 FQNEAQ (reference sequence). This CDR3 has 16 residues. Here the CDR3 DNA reads TGTGCCAGCAGCACTATGGGACAGCCGAACACCGGGGAGCTGTTTTTT. The encoded protein is CASSTMGQPNTGELFF.

This clone was recorded only once. This chain uses TRBV7-2 with TRBJ1-5; D remains ambiguous. The CDR3 has 15 residues. Trimming shortened V by 2 bases and J by 5 bases, and 13 bases separated the two germline ends. Germline V lookup: CDR1 SGHTA, CDR2 FQGNSA. The CDR3 region has the DNA TGTGCCAGCAGCTTAAATACGGCGGGGTATCAGCCCCAGCATTTT. Translation: CASSLNTAGYQPQHF. The whole variable domain, filled in from reference TRBV7-2 and TRBJ1-5, reads GAGVSQSPSNKVTEKGKDVELRCDPISGHTALYWYRQSLGQGLEFLIYFQGNSAPDKSGLPSDRFSAERTGGSVSTLTIQRTQQEDSAVYLCASSLNTAGYQPQHFGDGTRLSIL.

The chain joins TRBV27 to TRBJ2-1; 7 bases are shared with TRBD2. The CDR3 extends over 16 amino acids. V trimming: 6 bases; J trimming: 0 bases; junction bases outside the gene matches: 8. The germline V gene encodes CDR1 MNHEY and CDR2 SMNVEV (reference sequence). As DNA, the CDR3 is TGTGCCAGCAGAACCCGGACTAGGGGCTCCTACAATGAGCAGTTCTTC. Protein: CASRTRTRGSYNEQFF.

The chain carries TRBV6-5 and TRBJ2-1; TRBD2 matches at 9 bases. The V segment lost 0 bases and the J segment 14 bases; nucleotides outside the gene matches: 8. Germline lookup yields CDR1 MNHEY and CDR2 SVGAGI. This CDR3 is 14 amino acids long. CDR3 in amino acids: CASSYSPLAGEKFF. DNA of the CDR3: TGTGCCAGCAGTTACTCGCCCTTAGCGGGAGAGAAGTTCTTC.

The chain recombines TRBV9 with TRBJ1-5; D remains ambiguous. Deletions cut 4 bases from V and 0 bases from J, with 20 bases between. This CDR3 region has 18 residues. Germline CDR1 SGDLS, CDR2 YYNGEE. CDR3 in amino acids: CASSPYFTARYSNQPQHF. The DNA for the CDR3 is TGTGCCAGCAGCCCGTATTTTACGGCTCGATATAGCAATCAGCCCCAGCATTTT.

V is TRBV29-1 and J is TRBJ2-5; D is uncertain. The CDR3 contains 12 residues. The V and J ends lost 2 bases and 0 bases respectively, with 4 bases between them. Germline V CDR1 and CDR2: SQVTM, ANQGSEA. The CDR3 loop is CSVEYYQETQYF. CDR3 coding DNA: TGCAGCGTTGAATATTACCAAGAGACCCAGTACTTC.

In its sample, this clone was seen once. The chain couples TRBV6-1 to TRBJ2-1; TRBD2 might be the D (5 bases). The CDR3 runs to 14 residues. Trimming took off 7 bases at V and 6 bases at J, with 16 bases between the two ends. The V gene's germline CDR1 is MNHNS and CDR2 SASEGT. The CDR3 region is CASKRANGLNEQFF. CDR3 nucleotide sequence: TGTGCCAGCAAAAGGGCGAACGGACTCAATGAGCAGTTCTTC.

The J gene is TRBJ2-7, the V gene TRBV11-2; 8 bases line up with TRBD2. CDR1 SGHAT and CDR2 FQNNGV come from the germline V gene. The CDR3 loop spans 15 amino acids. Germline trimming cut 1 base from V and 5 bases from J; bases unmatched to any gene: 7. CDR3 nucleotides: TGTGCCAGCAGCTTAGTGGATAGCGGGAAAGACGAGCAGTACTTC. Translation: CASSLVDSGKDEQYF.

The chain carries TRBV2 and TRBJ2-7; 7 nucleotides line up with TRBD2. Trimming cost V 5 bases and J 2 bases; bases outside gene matches: 6. The CDR3 runs 14 residues. CDR1 is SNHLY and CDR2 is FYNNEI in the germline V gene. The CDR3 DNA is TGTGCCAGCAGTTGGGACTACGATCCCTACGAGCAGTACTTC. It specifies CASSWDYDPYEQYF. The complete variable domain, with remaining parts taken from reference TRBV2 and TRBJ2-7, reads EPEVTQTPSHQVTQMGQEVILRCVPISNHLYFYWYRQILGQKVEFLVSFYNNEISEKSEIFDDQFSVERPDGSNFTLKIRSTKLEDSAMYFCASSWDYDPYEQYFGPGTRLTVT.

The chain links TRBV19 to TRBJ1-2; 11 nucleotides line up with TRBD1. With V trimmed by 6 bases and J by 8 bases, 8 bases remained unmatched. The V gene's germline CDR1 is LNHDA and CDR2 SQIVND (reference sequence). The CDR3 is made up of 14 amino acids. DNA of the CDR3: TGTGCCAGTAGAGAAGGACAGGGGGCGTTCGGCTACACCTTC. This codes for CASREGQGAFGYTF. Drawing the rest from reference TRBV19 and TRBJ1-2, the complete variable domain is DGGITQSPKYLFRKEGQNVTLSCEQNLNHDAMYWYRQDPGQGLRLIYYSQIVNDFQKGDIAEGYSVSREKKESFPLTVTSAQKNPTAFYLCASREGQGAFGYTFGSGTRLTVV.

V is TRBV10-3 and J is TRBJ2-7; D may be TRBD1 or TRBD2 (5 bases each). Between the trimmed V and J ends, which lost 0 bases and 5 bases, there was a span of 11 bases. The CDR3 contains 14 residues. Germline V gives CDR1 ENHRY, CDR2 SYGVKD. CDR3 coding DNA: TGTGCCATCAGTGAGTCGGGGCTAGCCCACGAGCAGTACTTC. Its protein is CAISESGLAHEQYF.

The rearrangement links TRBV5-1 to TRBJ2-7, with 8 bases that match TRBD2. This CDR3 is built from 15 residues. J gave up 6 bases and V 3 bases, and 11 bases lay outside the gene matches. CDR1 and CDR2 (germline): SGHRS, YFSETQ. The CDR3 is CASSSSAGEISEQYF. The CDR3 nucleotides read TGCGCCAGCAGCTCCTCAGCGGGAGAAATCTCCGAGCAGTACTTC.

DNA of the CDR3: TGTGCCAGCAGGGTTTCCCCGCGGGGGGGTAGCACCGGGGAGCTGTTTTTT. Translating gives CASRVSPRGGSTGELFF. V is TRBV27 and J is TRBJ2-2; 9 bases are a match to TRBD2. The CDR3 sequence is 17 residues long. The germline V gene has CDR1 MNHEY and CDR2 SMNVEV (reference sequence). V shed 6 bases and J 4 bases; nucleotides not matched to a gene: 12.

The V gene is TRBV10-2, the J gene TRBJ2-4; either TRBD1 or TRBD2 may fit D (5 bases each). Germline assignment: CDR1 WSHSY and CDR2 SAAADI. Trimming took off 0 bases at V and 0 bases at J, with 9 bases between the two ends. The CDR3 has 16 residues. CDR3 amino acids: CASSESGEIAKNIQYF. In DNA, the CDR3 is TGCGCCAGCAGTGAGTCAGGGGAGATAGCCAAAAACATTCAGTACTTC.

The chain links TRBV6-6 to TRBJ2-7, with 9 bases lining up with TRBD1. V shed 1 base, J shed 2 bases, and the junction held 6 bases outside the gene matches. CDR3 size: 16 residues. CDR1 is MNHNY, CDR2 SVGAGI, per germline (reference sequence). CDR3 sequence (DNA): TGTGCCAGCAGTTACTTACGGACAGGGGTGACCTACGAGCAGTACTTC. Translation gives CASSYLRTGVTYEQYF.

This clone has just a few counts. The DNA for the CDR3 is TGTGCCATCAGTGAGTCAAGGAGTACGAGAAGTAAGGAACTGTTTTTT. It specifies CAISESRSTRSKELFF. The gene calls are TRBV10-3 and TRBJ1-4, with D unresolved. The V gene lost 0 bases and the J gene lost 12 bases, with 20 bases spanning the gap. This CDR3 spans 16 amino acids. The germline gives CDR1 ENHRY, CDR2 SYGVKD.

The chain carries TRBV11-2 and TRBJ2-7, with D perhaps matching TRBD2 (5 bases). The CDR3 is 19 amino acids. Trimming stripped 0 bases from V and 7 bases from J, with 28 bases between. Germline CDR1 and CDR2: SGHAT and FQNNGV. CDR3 loop: CASSLDSGISDRRLCEQYF. Here the CDR3 DNA reads TGTGCCAGCAGCTTAGACTCGGGGATTTCGGACCGACGACTTTGTGAGCAGTACTTC.

DNA of the CDR3: TGCGCCAGCAGCTTGGATGGGACACCATACAATGAGCAGTTCTTC. Amino acid sequence: CASSLDGTPYNEQFF. The chain couples TRBV5-1 to TRBJ2-1, with D possibly being TRBD1 (6 bases). The CDR3 length is 15 residues. The V gene's germline CDR1 is SGHRS and CDR2 YFSETQ. V gave up 0 bases and J gave up 4 bases, with 11 bases separating them.

This clone came up a few times. The rearrangement uses TRBV7-6 and TRBJ2-1; 9 bases line up with TRBD2. The CDR3 consists of 14 residues. Germline V CDR1 and CDR2: SGHVS, FNYEAQ. V lost 1 base to trimming and J lost 8 bases; unmatched junction nucleotides: 3. CDR3 DNA sequence: TGTGCCAGCAGCTTAGGTAGCGGGAGCGATGAGCAGTTCTTC. It translates to CASSLGSGSDEQFF.

V and J are TRBV5-1 and TRBJ1-4; D uncertain. CDR1 and CDR2 from the germline V gene are SGHRS and YFSETQ. V lost 4 bases, J lost 0 bases, and 10 bases lay in between. This CDR3 has 15 amino acids. The CDR3 reads CASSDTHSTNEKLFF. DNA of the CDR3: TGCGCCAGCAGCGACACCCATTCAACTAATGAAAAACTGTTTTTT.